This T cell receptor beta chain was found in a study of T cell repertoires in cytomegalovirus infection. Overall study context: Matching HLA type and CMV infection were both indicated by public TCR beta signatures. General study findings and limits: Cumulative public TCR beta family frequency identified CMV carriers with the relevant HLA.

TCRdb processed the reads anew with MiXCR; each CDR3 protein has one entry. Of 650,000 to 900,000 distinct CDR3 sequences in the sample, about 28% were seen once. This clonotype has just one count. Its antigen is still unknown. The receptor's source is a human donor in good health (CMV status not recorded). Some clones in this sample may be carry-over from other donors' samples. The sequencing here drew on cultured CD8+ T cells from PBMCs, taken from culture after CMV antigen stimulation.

The CDR3 nucleotides are TGTGCCAGCAGTCGAATCGACGTGGGCGCCATTTACTCTGGGGCCAACGTCCTGACTTTC. Residues: CASSRIDVGAIYSGANVLTF. The rearrangement joins TRBV6-5 to TRBJ2-6, with D unclear. V dropped 5 bases and J dropped 0 bases, with 23 bases sitting between them. The germline CDR1 and CDR2 sequences are MNHEY and SVGAGI. The CDR3 length is 20 residues.